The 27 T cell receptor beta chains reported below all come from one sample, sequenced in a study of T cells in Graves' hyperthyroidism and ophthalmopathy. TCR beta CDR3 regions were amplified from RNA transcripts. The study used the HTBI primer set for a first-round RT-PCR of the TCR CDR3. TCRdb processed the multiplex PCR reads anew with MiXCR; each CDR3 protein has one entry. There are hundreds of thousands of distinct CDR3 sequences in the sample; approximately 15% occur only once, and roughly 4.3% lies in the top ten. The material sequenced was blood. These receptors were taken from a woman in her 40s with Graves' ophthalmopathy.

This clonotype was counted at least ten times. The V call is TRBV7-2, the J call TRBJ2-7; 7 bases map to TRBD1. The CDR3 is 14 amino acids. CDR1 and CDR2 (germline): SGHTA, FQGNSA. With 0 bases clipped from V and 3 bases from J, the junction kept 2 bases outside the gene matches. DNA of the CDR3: TGTGCCAGCAGCTTAGCAGGGGGCGTCTACGAGCAGTACTTC. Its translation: CASSLAGGVYEQYF.

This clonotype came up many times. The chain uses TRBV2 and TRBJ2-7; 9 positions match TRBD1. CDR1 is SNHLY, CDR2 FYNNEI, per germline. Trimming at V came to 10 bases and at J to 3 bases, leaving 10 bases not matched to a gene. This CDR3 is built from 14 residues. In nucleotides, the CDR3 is TGTGCCACCCTCCCTGGGACAGGGTTCTACGAGCAGTACTTC. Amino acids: CATLPGTGFYEQYF.

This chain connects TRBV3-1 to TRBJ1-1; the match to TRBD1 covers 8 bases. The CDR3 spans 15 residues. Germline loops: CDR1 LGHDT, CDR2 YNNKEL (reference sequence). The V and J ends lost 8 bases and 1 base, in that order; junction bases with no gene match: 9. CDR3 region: CASLPTGGQNTEAFF. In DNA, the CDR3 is TGTGCCAGCCTACCCACAGGGGGTCAGAACACTGAAGCTTTCTTT. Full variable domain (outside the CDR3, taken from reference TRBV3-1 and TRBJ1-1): DTAVSQTPKYLVTQMGNDKSIKCEQNLGHDTMYWYKQDSKKFLKIMFSYNNKELIINETVPNRFSPKSPDKAHLNLHINSLELGDSAVYFCASLPTGGQNTEAFFGQGTRLTVV.

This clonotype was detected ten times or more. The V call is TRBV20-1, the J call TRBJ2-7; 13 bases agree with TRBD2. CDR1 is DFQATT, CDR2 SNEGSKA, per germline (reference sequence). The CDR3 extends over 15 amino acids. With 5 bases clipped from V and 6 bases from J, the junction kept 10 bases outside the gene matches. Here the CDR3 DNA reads TGCAGTGCTGTACTAGCGGGAGGGCGGAGGGGCGAGCAGTACTTC. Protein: CSAVLAGGRRGEQYF.

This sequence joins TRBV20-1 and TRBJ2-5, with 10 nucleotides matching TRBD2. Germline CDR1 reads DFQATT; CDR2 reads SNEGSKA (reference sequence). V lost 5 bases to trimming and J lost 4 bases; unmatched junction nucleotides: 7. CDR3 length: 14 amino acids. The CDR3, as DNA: TGCAGTGCTTCCCCCCTAGCGGGGGCAGAGACCCAGTACTTC. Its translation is CSASPLAGAETQYF.

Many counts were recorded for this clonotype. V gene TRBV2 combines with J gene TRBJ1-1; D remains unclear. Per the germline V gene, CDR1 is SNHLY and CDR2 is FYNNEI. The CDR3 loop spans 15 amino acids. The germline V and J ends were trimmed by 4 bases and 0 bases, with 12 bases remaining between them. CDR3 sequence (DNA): TGTGCCAGCAGTGTGGGCAGGCTGATGAACACTGAAGCTTTCTTT. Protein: CASSVGRLMNTEAFF. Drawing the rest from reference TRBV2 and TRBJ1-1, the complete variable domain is EPEVTQTPSHQVTQMGQEVILRCVPISNHLYFYWYRQILGQKVEFLVSFYNNEISEKSEIFDDQFSVERPDGSNFTLKIRSTKLEDSAMYFCASSVGRLMNTEAFFGQGTRLTVV.

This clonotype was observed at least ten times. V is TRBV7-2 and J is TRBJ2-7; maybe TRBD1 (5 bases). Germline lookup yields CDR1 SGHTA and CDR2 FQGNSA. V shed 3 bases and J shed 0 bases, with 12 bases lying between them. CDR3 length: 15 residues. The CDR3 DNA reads TGTGCCAGCAGCTTCAAAGGGGCTTCCTCCTACGAGCAGTACTTC. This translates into CASSFKGASSYEQYF.

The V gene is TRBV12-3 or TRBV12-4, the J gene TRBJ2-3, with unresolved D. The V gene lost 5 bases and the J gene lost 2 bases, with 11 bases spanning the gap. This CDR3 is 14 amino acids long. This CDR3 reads CASSVRSSTDTQYF. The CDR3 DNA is TGTGCCAGCAGTGTCCGGTCTTCCACAGATACGCAGTATTTT.

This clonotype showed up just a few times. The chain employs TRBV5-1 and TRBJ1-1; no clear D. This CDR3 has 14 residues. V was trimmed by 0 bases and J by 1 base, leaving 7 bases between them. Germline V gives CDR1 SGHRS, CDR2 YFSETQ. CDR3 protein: CASSLERTNTEAFF. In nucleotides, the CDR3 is TGCGCCAGCAGCTTGGAGCGAACGAACACTGAAGCTTTCTTT. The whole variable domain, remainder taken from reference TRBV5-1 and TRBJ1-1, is KAGVTQTPRYLIKTRGQQVTLSCSPISGHRSVSWYQQTPGQGLQFLFEYFSETQRNKGNFPGRFSGRQFSNSRSEMNVSTLELGDSALYLCASSLERTNTEAFFGQGTRLTVV.

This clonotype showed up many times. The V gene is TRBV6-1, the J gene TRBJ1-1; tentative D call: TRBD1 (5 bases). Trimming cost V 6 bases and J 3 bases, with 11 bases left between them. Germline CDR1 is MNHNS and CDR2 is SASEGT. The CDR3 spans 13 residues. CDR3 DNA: TGTGCCAGCAGACGAGGGGTGGACACTGAAGCTTTCTTT. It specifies CASRRGVDTEAFF.

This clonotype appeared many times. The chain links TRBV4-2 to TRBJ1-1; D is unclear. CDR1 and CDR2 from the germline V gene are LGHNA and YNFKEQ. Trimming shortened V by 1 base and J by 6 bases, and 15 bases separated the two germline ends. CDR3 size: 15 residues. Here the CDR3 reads CASSQAGGSGPEAFF. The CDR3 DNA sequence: TGTGCCAGCAGCCAAGCAGGAGGTTCTGGCCCTGAAGCTTTCTTT.

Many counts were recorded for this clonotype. In DNA form, the CDR3 reads TGTGCCAGCAGCCCTCCTCGTCGGACAGACAGCTCCTACGAGCAGTACTTC. Residues: CASSPPRRTDSSYEQYF. The rearrangement links TRBV6-5 to TRBJ2-7; the D gene is possibly TRBD1 (6 bases). Germline V CDR1 and CDR2: MNHEY, SVGAGI. The CDR3 length is 17 residues. V was shortened by 6 bases and J by 0 bases, with 21 bases between the two germline ends.

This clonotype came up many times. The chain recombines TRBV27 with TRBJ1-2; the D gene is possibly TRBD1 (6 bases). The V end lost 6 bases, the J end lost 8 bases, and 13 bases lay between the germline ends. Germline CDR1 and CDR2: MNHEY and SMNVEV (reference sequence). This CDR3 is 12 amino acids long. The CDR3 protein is CASRDSPDGYTF. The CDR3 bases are TGTGCCAGCAGGGACAGTCCTGACGGCTACACCTTC.

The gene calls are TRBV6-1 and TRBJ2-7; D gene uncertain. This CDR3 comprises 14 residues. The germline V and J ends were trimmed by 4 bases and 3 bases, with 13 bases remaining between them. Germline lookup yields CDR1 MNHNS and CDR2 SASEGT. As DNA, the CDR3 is TGTGCCAGCAGTGTTAGAACGGGTCGCTACGAGCAGTACTTC. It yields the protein CASSVRTGRYEQYF.

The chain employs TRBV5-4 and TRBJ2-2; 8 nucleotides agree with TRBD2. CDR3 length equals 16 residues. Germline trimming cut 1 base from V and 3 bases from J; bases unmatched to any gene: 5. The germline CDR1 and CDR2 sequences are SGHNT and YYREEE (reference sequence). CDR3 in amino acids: CASSLTGRVYTGELFF. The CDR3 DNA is TGTGCCAGCAGCTTGACCGGGAGGGTTTACACCGGGGAGCTGTTTTTT.

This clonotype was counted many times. CDR3 amino acids: CSVDSTGFSEQYF. The CDR3 coding sequence is TGCAGCGTCGACTCGACAGGGTTCAGCGAGCAGTACTTC. The V gene is TRBV29-1, the J gene TRBJ2-7, with 7 bases fitting TRBD1. The junction had 11 bases not matched to a gene; V was cut back by 6 bases and J by 6 bases. The CDR3 sequence is 13 residues long. The germline gives CDR1 SQVTM, CDR2 ANQGSEA.

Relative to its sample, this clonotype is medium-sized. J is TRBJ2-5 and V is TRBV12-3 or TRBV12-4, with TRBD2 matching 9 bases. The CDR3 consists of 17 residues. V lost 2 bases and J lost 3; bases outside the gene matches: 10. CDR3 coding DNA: TGTGCCAGCAGTTTATGGGGACTAGCCCAGACCGAAGAGACCCAGTACTTC. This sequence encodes CASSLWGLAQTEETQYF.

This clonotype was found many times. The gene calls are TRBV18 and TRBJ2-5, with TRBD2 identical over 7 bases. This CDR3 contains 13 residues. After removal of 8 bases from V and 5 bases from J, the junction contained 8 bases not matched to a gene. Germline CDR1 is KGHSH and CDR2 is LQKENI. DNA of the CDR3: TGTGCCAGCGGGGGGGGACCGGAGGAGACCCAGTACTTC. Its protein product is CASGGGPEETQYF.

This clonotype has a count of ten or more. The CDR3 region is CASSSPIGETQYF. The CDR3 DNA reads as TGTGCCAGCAGCTCCCCTATAGGAGAGACCCAGTACTTC. The chain couples TRBV7-8 to TRBJ2-5; D gene ambiguous. Germline V gene lookup returns CDR1 SGHVS and CDR2 FQNEAQ. V was cut by 4 bases and J by 4 bases, with 10 bases left in between. This CDR3 spans 13 amino acids.

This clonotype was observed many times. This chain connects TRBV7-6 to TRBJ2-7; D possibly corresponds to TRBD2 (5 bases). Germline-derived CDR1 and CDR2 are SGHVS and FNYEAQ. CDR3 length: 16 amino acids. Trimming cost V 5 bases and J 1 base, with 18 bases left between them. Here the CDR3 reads CASSPGRSGGSYEQYF. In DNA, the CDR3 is TGTGCCAGCAGCCCAGGAAGGAGCGGAGGTTCCTACGAGCAGTACTTC.

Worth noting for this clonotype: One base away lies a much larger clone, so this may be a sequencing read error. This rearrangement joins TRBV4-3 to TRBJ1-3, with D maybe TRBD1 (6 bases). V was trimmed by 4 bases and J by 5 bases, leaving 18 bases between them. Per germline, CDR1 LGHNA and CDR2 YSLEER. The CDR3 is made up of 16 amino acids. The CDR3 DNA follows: TGCGCCAGCAGCCCCATGGTACAGGGCACTAGAAACACCATATATTTT. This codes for CASSPMVQGTRNTIYF.

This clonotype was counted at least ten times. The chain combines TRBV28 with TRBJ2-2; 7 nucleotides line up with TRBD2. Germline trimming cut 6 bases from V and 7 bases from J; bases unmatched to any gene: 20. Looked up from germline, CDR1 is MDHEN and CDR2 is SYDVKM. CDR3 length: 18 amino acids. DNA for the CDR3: TGTGCCAGCAGCACAATCCGATGGTGGGAGGGCCAAAACGGGGAGCTGTTTTTT. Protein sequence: CASSTIRWWEGQNGELFF.

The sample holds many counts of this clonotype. The CDR3 nucleotides read TGTGCCAGCAGCTCCCCGGGGCCCCGGAGCACTGAAGCTTTCTTT. This sequence encodes CASSSPGPRSTEAFF. The chain combines TRBV7-9 with TRBJ1-1, with a possible D match to TRBD1 (5 bases). Germline CDR1 SEHNR, CDR2 FQNEAQ (reference sequence). The CDR3 covers 15 residues. The V gene lost 4 bases and the J gene lost 4 bases, with 16 bases spanning the gap.

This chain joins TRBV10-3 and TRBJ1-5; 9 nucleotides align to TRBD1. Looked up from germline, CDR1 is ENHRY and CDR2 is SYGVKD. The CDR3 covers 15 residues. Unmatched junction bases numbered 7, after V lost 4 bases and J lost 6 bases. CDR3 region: CAISVGTGNSQPQHF. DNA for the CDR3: TGTGCCATCAGTGTAGGGACAGGGAACAGTCAGCCCCAGCATTTT.

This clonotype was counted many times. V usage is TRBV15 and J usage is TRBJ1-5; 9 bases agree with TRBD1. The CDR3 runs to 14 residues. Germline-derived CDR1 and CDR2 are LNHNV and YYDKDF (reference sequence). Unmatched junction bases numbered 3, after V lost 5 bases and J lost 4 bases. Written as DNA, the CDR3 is TGTGCCACCAGCCCCGACAGGGGGAATCAGCCCCAGCATTTT. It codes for CATSPDRGNQPQHF.

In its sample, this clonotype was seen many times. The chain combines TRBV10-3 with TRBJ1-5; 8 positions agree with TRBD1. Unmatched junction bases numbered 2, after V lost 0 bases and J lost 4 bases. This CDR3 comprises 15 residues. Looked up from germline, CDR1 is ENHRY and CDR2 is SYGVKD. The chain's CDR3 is CAISESTGGNQPQHF. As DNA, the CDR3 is TGTGCCATCAGTGAGTCCACAGGGGGAAATCAGCCCCAGCATTTT.

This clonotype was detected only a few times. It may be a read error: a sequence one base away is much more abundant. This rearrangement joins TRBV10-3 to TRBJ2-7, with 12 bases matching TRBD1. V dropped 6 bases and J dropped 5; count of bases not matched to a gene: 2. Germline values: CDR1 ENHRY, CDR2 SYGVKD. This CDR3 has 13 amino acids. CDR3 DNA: TGTGCCATCAGGGGACAGGGGGCGGACGAGCAGTACTTC. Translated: CAIRGQGADEQYF.